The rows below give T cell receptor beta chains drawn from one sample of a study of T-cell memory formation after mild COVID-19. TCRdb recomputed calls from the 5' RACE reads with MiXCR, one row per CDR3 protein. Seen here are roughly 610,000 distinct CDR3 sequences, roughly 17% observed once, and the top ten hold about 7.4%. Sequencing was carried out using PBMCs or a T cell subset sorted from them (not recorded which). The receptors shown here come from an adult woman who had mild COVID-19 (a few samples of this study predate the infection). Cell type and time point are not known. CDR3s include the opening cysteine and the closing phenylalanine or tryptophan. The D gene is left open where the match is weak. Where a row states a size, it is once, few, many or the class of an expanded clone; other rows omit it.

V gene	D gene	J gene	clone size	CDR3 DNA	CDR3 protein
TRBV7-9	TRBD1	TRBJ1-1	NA	TGTGCCAGCAGTCAGACCCGGGGAGGGGGCATCGGTGACACTGAAGCTTTCTTT	CASSQTRGGGIGDTEAFF
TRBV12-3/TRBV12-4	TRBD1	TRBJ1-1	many	TGTGCCAGCAGCCGTCCCGGGACAGGGAGACCCACTGAAGCTTTCTTT	CASSRPGTGRPTEAFF
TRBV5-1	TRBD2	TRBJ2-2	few	TGCGCCAGCAGCTTCTCTCTTGCGGGAGCTAACGGGGAGCTGTTTTTT	CASSFSLAGANGELFF
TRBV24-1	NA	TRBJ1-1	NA	TGTGCCACCAGTGATGGACTGGCTGAAGCTTTCTTT	CATSDGLAEAFF
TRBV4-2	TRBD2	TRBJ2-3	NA	TGTGCCAGCAGCCAAGATCGTAGGCGGGGGGCCTCCGTGGATACGCAGTATTTT	CASSQDRRRGASVDTQYF
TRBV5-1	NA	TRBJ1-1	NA	TGCGCCAGCAGTGCGGGGTTGAACGCTGAAGCTTTCTTT	CASSAGLNAEAFF
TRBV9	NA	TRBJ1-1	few	TGTGCCAGCAGCAAAACCTCACAGGGGAACACTGAAGCTTTCTTT	CASSKTSQGNTEAFF
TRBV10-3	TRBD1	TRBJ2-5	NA	TGTGCCATCAGAGATGACCGGGACAGTCCATCAGAAACCCAGTACTTC	CAIRDDRDSPSETQYF
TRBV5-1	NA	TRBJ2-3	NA	TGCGCCAGCTTGCGGGCACTAAGCACAGATACGCAGTATTTT	CASLRALSTDTQYF
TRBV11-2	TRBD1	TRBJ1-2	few	TGTGCCAGCAGCCGCCCGGGACAGGGGGCTGGCTACACCTTC	CASSRPGQGAGYTF
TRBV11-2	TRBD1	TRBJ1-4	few	TGTGCCAGCAGCCAGGACAGGGGGCTTGAAAAACTGTTTTTT	CASSQDRGLEKLFF
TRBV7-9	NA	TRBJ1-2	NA	TGTGCCAGCAGGCCCGGACCTTATGGCTACACCTTC	CASRPGPYGYTF
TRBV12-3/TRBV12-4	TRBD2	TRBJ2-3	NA	TGTGCCAGCAGCCATAGCGGGAGGGCCACAGATACGCAGTATTTT	CASSHSGRATDTQYF
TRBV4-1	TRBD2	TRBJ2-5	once	TGCGCCAGCAGCCCACGCGGGAGCCCGGGGGAGACCCAGTACTTC	CASSPRGSPGETQYF
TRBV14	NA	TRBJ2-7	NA	TGTGCCAGCAGCTTCCAGAAGAGCCCCCCCTACGAGCAGTACTTC	CASSFQKSPPYEQYF
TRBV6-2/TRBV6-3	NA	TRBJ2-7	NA	TGTGCCAGCAGTCCCCGGACAGACTACGAGCAGTACTTC	CASSPRTDYEQYF
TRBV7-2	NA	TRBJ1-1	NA	TGTGCCAGCAGCTTAGTGGCAGGCTGGGGTAATGAAGCTTTCTTT	CASSLVAGWGNEAFF
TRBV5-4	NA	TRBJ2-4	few	TGTGCCAGCAGATCTACCCTGGGGCAGGGCGAAAACATTCAGTACTTC	CASRSTLGQGENIQYF
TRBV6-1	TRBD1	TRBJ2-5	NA	TGTGCCAGCAGTGAAGGAGGGGGCCACTCAGAGACCCAGTACTTC	CASSEGGGHSETQYF
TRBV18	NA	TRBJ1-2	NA	TGTGCCAGCTCACCCGGCCGAGGGGAGGGCTACACCTTC	CASSPGRGEGYTF
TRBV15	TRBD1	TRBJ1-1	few	TGTGCCACCAGCGGACGTACAGGGGCAGGGGCTGAAGCTTTCTTT	CATSGRTGAGAEAFF
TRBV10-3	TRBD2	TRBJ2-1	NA	TGTGCCATCAGTGCTTCTAGCGGGAGGAGTATTGAGCAGTTCTTC	CAISASSGRSIEQFF
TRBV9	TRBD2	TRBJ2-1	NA	TGTGCCAGCAGCCGTGAAACTAGCGGGAGGCCCGTTGGAGAGCAGTTCTTC	CASSRETSGRPVGEQFF
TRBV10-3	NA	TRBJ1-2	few	TGTGCCATCAGTGAGTCGGCACAAAGTGGCTACACCTTC	CAISESAQSGYTF
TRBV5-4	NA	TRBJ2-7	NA	TGTGCCAGCAGCCCAGTGGCAGGGGAGTACGAGCAGTACTTC	CASSPVAGEYEQYF
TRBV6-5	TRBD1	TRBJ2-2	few	TGTGCCAGCAGTACCGGGACAGGGGGCCCCGGGGAGCTGTTTTTT	CASSTGTGGPGELFF
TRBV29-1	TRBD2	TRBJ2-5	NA	TGCAGCGTTGCCTTCCTCGGGGGGGAGACCCAGTACTTC	CSVAFLGGETQYF
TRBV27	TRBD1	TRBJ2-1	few	TGTGCCACTGTCGGGACAGGGGGCATTGGGGTGCAGTTCTTC	CATVGTGGIGVQFF
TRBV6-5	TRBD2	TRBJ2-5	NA	TGTGCCAGCACCCCAGGAGCGGGAGATCCAGAGACCCAGTACTTC	CASTPGAGDPETQYF
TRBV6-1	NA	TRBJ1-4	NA	TGTGCCAGCAGCGGGCGTCTGGCGGTTAAGGAAAAACTGTTTTTT	CASSGRLAVKEKLFF
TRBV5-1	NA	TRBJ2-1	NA	TGCGCCAGCAGCCACGGGACTTACAATGAGCAGTTCTTC	CASSHGTYNEQFF
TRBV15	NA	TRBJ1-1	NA	TGTGCCACCAGCAGGACTCAGGAATCTGAAGCTTTCTTT	CATSRTQESEAFF
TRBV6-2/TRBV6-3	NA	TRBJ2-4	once	TGTGCCAGCAGTTACAAGGGTGCGGGGGCCAAAAACATTCAGTACTTC	CASSYKGAGAKNIQYF
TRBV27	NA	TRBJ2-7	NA	TGTGCCAGCAGAAAACGGGACAAAACGGTCTCTGCCGAGCAGTACTTC	CASRKRDKTVSAEQYF
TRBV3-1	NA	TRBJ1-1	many	TGTGCCAGCAAGACGGACAGAAAGAACACTGAAGCTTTCTTT	CASKTDRKNTEAFF
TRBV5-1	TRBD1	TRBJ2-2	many	TGCGCCAGCAGCTTGGAGACAGGGCCGGGCACCGGGGAGCTGTTTTTT	CASSLETGPGTGELFF
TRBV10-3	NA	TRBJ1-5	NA	TGTGCCATCAGTAACGGACAACAGCCCCAGCATTTT	CAISNGQQPQHF
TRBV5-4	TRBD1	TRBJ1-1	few	TGTGCCAGCAGCTCTGGGACAGGTTTTGAAGCTTTCTTT	CASSSGTGFEAFF
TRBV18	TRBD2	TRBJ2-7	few	TGTGCCAGCTCACCACTGGCGGGAGGTCGCTACGAGCAGTACTTC	CASSPLAGGRYEQYF
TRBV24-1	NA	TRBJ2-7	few	TGTGCCACCAGTGTTTCCGGGAGTATGCACGAGCAGTACTTC	CATSVSGSMHEQYF
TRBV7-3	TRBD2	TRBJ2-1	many	TGTGCCAGCAGCCCCGGGACTACCAATGAGCAGTTCTTC	CASSPGTTNEQFF
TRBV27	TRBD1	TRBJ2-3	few	TGTGCCAGCAGTACTCCTCGGACAGGGAGTCTCACAGATACGCAGTATTTT	CASSTPRTGSLTDTQYF
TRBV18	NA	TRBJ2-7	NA	TGTGCCAGCTCACCATCTCAGGCCCCGGTCGGGGAGCAGTACTTC	CASSPSQAPVGEQYF
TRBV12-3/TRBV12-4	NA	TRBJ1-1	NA	TGTGCCAGCAGTTCCTCGGCACCGCTGAACACTGAAGCTTTCTTT	CASSSSAPLNTEAFF